The 4 T cell receptor beta chains reported below all come from one sample, sequenced in a study of OX40 agonist ivuxolimab in advanced cancers. The receptor library was made with the immunoSEQ multiplex PCR assay. TCRdb provides this immuneACCESS table in a form limited to in-frame rearrangements. Some clones are lacking; in checked studies, under half of them reflect an unresolved V gene, and why the rest are absent is not known. In this sample the table shows around 35,000 clones, about 76% of which occur a single time. Over 1.3% of the sample lies in the top ten. The sequences come from CD4+ or CD8+ T cells sorted from blood, collected in a trial of the OX40 agonist ivuxolimab. The receptors originated from an adult with an advanced solid tumor such as melanoma, head and neck, liver or kidney cancer.

This clone was recorded once. V usage is TRBV28 and J usage is TRBJ2-2; D gene unclear. The CDR3 runs to 14 residues. Trimming left V 3 bases short and J 4 bases short, with 9 bases between. CDR1 is MDHEN and CDR2 is SYDVKM in the germline V gene. The CDR3 sequence: CASSFSRTTGELFF. CDR3 in DNA: TGTGCCAGCAGTTTTTCCCGTACCACCGGGGAGCTGTTTTTT.

This rearrangement joins TRBV18 to TRBJ2-3; D might be TRBD1 or TRBD2, each matching 5 bases. The CDR3 runs 16 residues. Trimming pared 0 bases from V and 2 bases from J, leaving 12 bases between. Per the germline V gene, CDR1 is KGHSH and CDR2 is LQKENI. The CDR3 nucleotides are TGTGCCAGCTCACCACCGGGGGATTTCCTCACAGATACGCAGTATTTT. Translating it yields CASSPPGDFLTDTQYF.

V gene TRBV20-1 combines with J gene TRBJ2-7; no clear D. Per the germline V gene, CDR1 is DFQATT and CDR2 is SNEGSKA (reference sequence). The CDR3 runs 11 residues. The germline V and J ends were trimmed by 3 bases and 0 bases, with 3 bases remaining between them. This CDR3 reads CSASTSYEQYF. As DNA, the CDR3 is TGCAGTGCTAGCACCTCCTACGAGCAGTACTTC.

This clone was seen a handful of times. This chain connects TRBV5-1 to TRBJ1-2; TRBD1 matches 7 bases. Germline loops: CDR1 SGHRS, CDR2 YFSETQ. V lost 6 bases to trimming and J lost 2 bases; unmatched junction nucleotides: 13. This CDR3 comprises 16 residues. The CDR3 region is CASKPRTGDRNYGYTF. In nucleotides, the CDR3 is TGCGCCAGCAAGCCCAGGACAGGTGATAGGAACTATGGCTACACCTTC.